The 32 T cell receptor beta chains below all came from one sample that was sequenced in a study of OX40 agonist ivuxolimab in advanced cancers. Using immunoSEQ multiplex PCR, the repertoire was profiled, and TCRdb retains in-frame clones only, with some absent. This repertoire shows 45,000 or so clones, roughly 88% found once; its top ten account for around 20%. The source material was CD4+ or CD8+ T cells sorted from blood, sampled in a trial of the OX40 agonist ivuxolimab. The source of these receptors is an adult with an advanced solid tumor such as melanoma, head and neck, liver or kidney cancer.

This sequence joins TRBV6-1 and TRBJ2-7; 9 bases align to TRBD1. This CDR3 comprises 15 residues. In germline, CDR1 is MNHNS, CDR2 SASEGT. V was pared by 6 bases and J by 0 bases, with 6 bases of the junction left unmatched. CDR3: CASSLGTGYSYEQYF. CDR3 DNA sequence: TGTGCCAGCAGCCTAGGGACAGGGTACTCCTACGAGCAGTACTTC.

The chain combines TRBV15 with TRBJ2-1; D is possibly TRBD2 (5 bases). The CDR3 runs 16 residues. The V end was cut by 4 bases, the J end by 1 base, with 14 bases between. The germline gives CDR1 LNHNV, CDR2 YYDKDF (reference sequence). The CDR3 DNA reads as TGTGCCACCAGCACCACCATAGGAGGTTCCTACAATGAGCAGTTCTTC. Amino acids: CATSTTIGGSYNEQFF.

The V gene is TRBV27, the J gene TRBJ1-1, with D perhaps matching TRBD1 (6 bases). CDR1 and CDR2 from the germline V gene are MNHEY and SMNVEV (reference sequence). Trimming removed 3 bases from V and 5 bases from J, with 16 bases in between. CDR3 size: 15 residues. CDR3 amino acids: CASSFSGGLGTEAFF. The CDR3 DNA follows: TGTGCCAGCAGTTTTTCGGGGGGCTTGGGGACTGAAGCTTTCTTT.

The rearrangement joins TRBV10-2 to TRBJ1-2, with D perhaps matching TRBD1 (5 bases). Looked up from germline, CDR1 is WSHSY and CDR2 is SAAADI. The V end was cut by 4 bases, the J end by 4 bases, with 10 bases between. The CDR3 is 13 residues long. The CDR3 nucleotides read TGCGCCAGCAGTGGGACACTCATCTATGGCTACACCTTC. This translates into CASSGTLIYGYTF.

This chain connects TRBV28 to TRBJ2-1; 12 bases match TRBD2. The CDR3 runs 15 residues. With 5 bases clipped from V and 9 bases from J, the junction kept 8 bases outside the gene matches. From germline, CDR1 is MDHEN and CDR2 SYDVKM. CDR3 amino acids: CASSHPSGGAGEQFF. In nucleotides, the CDR3 is TGTGCCAGCAGTCATCCTAGCGGGGGGGCCGGTGAGCAGTTCTTC.

This sequence joins TRBV7-3 and TRBJ2-5, with TRBD2 as a possible D gene (6 bases). The CDR3 sequence is 15 residues long. V lost 3 bases to trimming and J lost 5 bases, with 16 bases between them. Germline-derived CDR1 and CDR2 are SGHTA and FQGTGA. CDR3 in DNA: TGTGCCAGCAGCTTGGGACTCGGCGGGGAGGAGACCCAGTACTTC. Its translation is CASSLGLGGEETQYF.

The genes are TRBV11-2 and TRBJ2-7, with D hard to call. The V gene's germline CDR1 is SGHAT and CDR2 FQNNGV. V shed 1 base and J shed 1 base, with 8 bases lying between them. The CDR3 is made up of 14 amino acids. The CDR3 region is CASSLGPSSYEQYF. The CDR3 DNA reads TGTGCCAGCAGCTTAGGACCTAGTTCCTACGAGCAGTACTTC. The full variable domain, its missing parts supplied by reference TRBV11-2 and TRBJ2-7, is EAGVAQSPRYKIIEKRQSVAFWCNPISGHATLYWYQQILGQGPKLLIQFQNNGVVDDSQLPKDRFSAERLKGVDSTLKIQPAKLEDSAVYLCASSLGPSSYEQYFGPGTRLTVT.

The chain links TRBV6-1 to TRBJ1-1; D not resolved. This CDR3 is 13 amino acids long. V lost 5 bases and J lost 4, with 11 bases in between. Germline CDR1 and CDR2: MNHNS and SASEGT. The CDR3 DNA reads TGTGCCAGCAGTTTGGGTGCGGGCACTGAAGCTTTCTTT. Its protein is CASSLGAGTEAFF.

This chain joins TRBV6-1 and TRBJ2-7; D is unclear. The length of the CDR3 is 10 residues. The V end was cut by 5 bases, the J end by 9 bases, with 8 bases between. The V gene's germline CDR1 is MNHNS and CDR2 SASEGT. The CDR3 DNA sequence: TGTGCCAGCAGTTGGTCCCCGCAGTACTTC. Its translation is CASSWSPQYF.

In this sample, this clone is medium-sized. J is TRBJ1-2 and V is TRBV4-2; D not resolved. Germline CDR1 reads LGHNA; CDR2 reads YNFKEQ. V lost 1 base and J lost 2, with 17 bases in between. CDR3 length equals 17 residues. For the CDR3, the DNA is TGTGCCAGCAGCCAAGGTGATGGAGGGTTGGAGAACTATGGCTACACCTTC. It codes for CASSQGDGGLENYGYTF.

This clone was recorded once. The chain couples TRBV27 to TRBJ2-7, with D perhaps matching TRBD1 or TRBD2 (6 bases each). Trimming pared 8 bases from V and 7 bases from J, leaving 21 bases between. The CDR3 is 14 residues long. Per germline, CDR1 MNHEY and CDR2 SMNVEV (reference sequence). DNA for the CDR3: TGTGCCAGCGGCCAAGGGGGGCACCCCGGGGAGCAGTACGTC. Translating gives CASGQGGHPGEQYV.

The chain employs TRBV7-9 and TRBJ2-3; a possible D gene is TRBD2 (5 bases). V lost 7 bases and J lost 0, with 23 bases in between. The germline CDR1 and CDR2 sequences are SEHNR and FQNEAQ (reference sequence). The CDR3 totals 18 residues. The CDR3 region is CASTYLTTSYISTDTQYF. The CDR3 DNA follows: TGTGCCAGCACCTACTTGACTACTAGTTATATCAGCACAGATACGCAGTATTTT.

The chain uses TRBV4-1 and TRBJ2-3; D is unclear. Germline V CDR1 and CDR2: MGHRA, YSYEKL. CDR3 length: 12 residues. The germline V and J ends were trimmed by 0 bases and 6 bases, with 4 bases remaining between them. Here the CDR3 reads CASSQDRDTQYF. The DNA of the CDR3 is TGCGCCAGCAGCCAAGATAGGGATACGCAGTATTTT.

The rearrangement links TRBV29-1 to TRBJ2-3; D is unclear. V was pared by 7 bases and J by 9 bases, with 11 bases between. CDR3 length: 10 residues. Germline-derived CDR1 and CDR2 are SQVTM and ANQGSEA. The CDR3 DNA sequence: TGCAGCGCCCTAGGGAAAACGCAGTATTTT. This encodes CSALGKTQYF.

The chain has TRBV6-6 and TRBJ2-2; D is perhaps TRBD2 (6 bases). The CDR3 covers 15 residues. Trimming took 8 bases from V and 1 from J, leaving 14 bases between them. Germline CDR1 reads MNHNY; CDR2 reads SVGAGI (reference sequence). The CDR3 nucleotides are TGTGCCAGCTCGCCCGTGGGGGGGAACACCGGGGAGCTGTTTTTT. Protein product: CASSPVGGNTGELFF.

The chain is built from TRBV15 and TRBJ1-1; 8 nucleotides align to TRBD1. Trimming at V came to 0 bases and at J to 5 bases, leaving 2 bases not matched to a gene. The CDR3 loop spans 14 amino acids. The germline V gene has CDR1 LNHNV and CDR2 YYDKDF (reference sequence). As DNA, the CDR3 is TGTGCCACCAGCAGAGACAGGGGGCATACTGAAGCTTTCTTT. It specifies CATSRDRGHTEAFF.

This chain connects TRBV6-1 to TRBJ2-3, with D perhaps matching TRBD1 or TRBD2 (5 bases each). Trimming took 8 bases from V and 2 from J, leaving 14 bases between them. Germline CDR1 reads MNHNS; CDR2 reads SASEGT. This CDR3 has 14 residues. CDR3: CASVPGDVTDTQYF. The CDR3 DNA sequence: TGTGCCAGCGTACCCGGGGACGTCACAGATACGCAGTATTTT.

This rearrangement joins TRBV7-3 to TRBJ2-7; TRBD1 is a possible D gene (5 bases). Gene TRBJ2-5 matches the end of the DNA better, so the J call may be wrong. The CDR3 spans 15 residues. Germline V lookup: CDR1 SGHTA, CDR2 FQGTGA. The CDR3 DNA follows: TGTGCCAGCAGCTTAAATCCAGGGCTATCGGAGACCCAGTACTTC. Protein: CASSLNPGLSETQYF.

This sequence joins TRBV9 and TRBJ2-5; a weak D match, TRBD1 (7 bases). Germline V gives CDR1 SGDLS, CDR2 YYNGEE. V lost 7 bases to trimming and J lost 1 base, with 14 bases between them. This CDR3 comprises 14 residues. CDR3 sequence (DNA): TGTGCCAGCGGTCCAGGGGGGCCCCAAGAGACCCAGTACTTC. Translation: CASGPGGPQETQYF.

V is TRBV19 and J is TRBJ1-5; TRBD1 matches 7 bases. In germline, CDR1 is LNHDA, CDR2 SQIVND (reference sequence). This CDR3 contains 15 residues. The V segment lost 6 bases and the J segment 1 base; nucleotides outside the gene matches: 6. The DNA for the CDR3 is TGTGCCAGTAGCACCCCAGGGGGGAGCAATCAGCCCCAGCATTTT. Residues: CASSTPGGSNQPQHF.

This sequence joins TRBV4-1 and TRBJ2-7; unclear D gene. Trimming pared 0 bases from V and 2 bases from J, leaving 11 bases between. The CDR3 loop spans 15 amino acids. CDR1 is MGHRA and CDR2 is YSYEKL in the germline V gene. CDR3 DNA sequence: TGCGCCAGCAGCCAAGATTGGCCGGGTCCCTACGAGCAGTACGTC. Protein sequence: CASSQDWPGPYEQYV.

This rearrangement joins TRBV4-3 to TRBJ1-1; no clear D gene. V was pared by 0 bases and J by 2 bases, with 10 bases between. The CDR3 spans 15 residues. Germline CDR1 LGHNA, CDR2 YSLEER. This chain's CDR3 is CASSQDRLRNTEAFF. The CDR3 DNA sequence: TGCGCCAGCAGCCAAGACAGGTTACGCAACACTGAAGCTTTCTTT.

The J gene is TRBJ1-6, the V gene TRBV4-3; 7 nucleotides agree with TRBD1. From germline, CDR1 is LGHNA and CDR2 YSLEER. The trim removed 1 base at V and 6 bases at J, leaving 3 bases unmatched. The CDR3 spans 15 residues. The CDR3 sequence: CASSQGDSLNSPLHF. For the CDR3, the DNA is TGCGCCAGCAGCCAAGGGGACAGCCTTAATTCACCCCTCCACTTT.

The chain combines TRBV12-5 with TRBJ1-1; D is undetermined. V lost 2 bases, J lost 5 bases, and 6 bases lay in between. There are 12 residues in the CDR3. Germline loops: CDR1 LGHNT, CDR2 FRNRAP. The CDR3 reads CASGLPTTEAFF. CDR3 in DNA: TGTGCTAGTGGTTTGCCCACGACTGAAGCTTTCTTT.

This clone has only one observation. The gene calls are TRBV5-5 and TRBJ2-2, with D possibly matching TRBD1 (5 bases). The CDR3 covers 15 residues. The ends were cut back, 4 bases at V and 4 bases at J, with 14 bases in the middle. CDR1 and CDR2 from the germline V gene are SGHKS and YYEKEE (reference sequence). CDR3 sequence reads: CASSSFDGATGELFF. The CDR3 nucleotides are TGTGCCAGCAGCAGTTTCGATGGGGCCACCGGGGAGCTGTTTTTT.

The V and J genes are TRBV7-2 and TRBJ1-1; D call uncertain. The CDR3 has 14 residues. The V end was cut by 2 bases, the J end by 0 bases, with 7 bases between. Germline V gives CDR1 SGHTA, CDR2 FQGNSA. DNA for the CDR3: TGTGCCAGCAGCTTATCAGATCTGAACACTGAAGCTTTCTTT. This encodes CASSLSDLNTEAFF. Combining the CDR3 with reference TRBV7-2 and TRBJ1-1 gives the whole variable domain GAGVSQSPSNKVTEKGKDVELRCDPISGHTALYWYRQSLGQGLEFLIYFQGNSAPDKSGLPSDRFSAERTGGSVSTLTIQRTQQEDSAVYLCASSLSDLNTEAFFGQGTRLTVV.

The J gene is TRBJ1-6, the V gene TRBV11-3, with D tentatively TRBD1 (5 bases). The germline V gene encodes CDR1 SGHNT and CDR2 YENEEA. Trimming took 2 bases from V and 9 from J, leaving 14 bases between them. The CDR3 runs 15 residues. CDR3 sequence (DNA): TGTGCCAGCAGCTTATTGGGTCAGGGAGGTTCACCCCTCCACTTT. Translation: CASSLLGQGGSPLHF.

The chain carries TRBV13 and TRBJ2-3; D perhaps matches TRBD2 (5 bases). Germline-derived CDR1 and CDR2 are PRHDT and FYEKMQ (reference sequence). The CDR3 runs 15 residues. Trimming removed 5 bases at V and 9 bases at J, with 21 bases between. The CDR3 DNA is TGTGCCAGCAGCGAGGGCCAACCCTCCGGTCGGACGCAGTATTTT. Translated: CASSEGQPSGRTQYF.

V gene TRBV13 combines with J gene TRBJ1-2; TRBD1 might be the D (5 bases). Trimming took off 0 bases at V and 4 bases at J, with 9 bases between the two ends. The CDR3 is 14 residues long. Per germline, CDR1 PRHDT and CDR2 FYEKMQ (reference sequence). The CDR3 protein is CASSLGQQGYGYTF. In DNA, the CDR3 is TGTGCCAGCAGCTTAGGACAGCAGGGCTATGGCTACACCTTC.

The rearrangement joins TRBV9 to TRBJ1-1, with D unresolved. CDR3 length equals 14 residues. Germline V gives CDR1 SGDLS, CDR2 YYNGEE. The V end lost 3 bases, the J end lost 1 base, and 10 bases lay between the germline ends. The CDR3 here is CASSAPDRNTEAFF. CDR3 sequence (DNA): TGTGCCAGCAGCGCCCCCGACCGGAACACTGAAGCTTTCTTT. Full variable domain (outside the CDR3, taken from reference TRBV9 and TRBJ1-1): DSGVTQTPKHLITATGQRVTLRCSPRSGDLSVYWYQQSLDQGLQFLIQYYNGEERAKGNILERFSAQQFPDLHSELNLSSLELGDSALYFCASSAPDRNTEAFFGQGTRLTVV.

V is TRBV27 and J is TRBJ2-2; D call uncertain. The CDR3 loop spans 14 amino acids. V shed 3 bases and J shed 5 bases, with 10 bases lying between them. Germline assignment: CDR1 MNHEY and CDR2 SMNVEV (reference sequence). The CDR3 loop is CASSFGQTTGELFF. CDR3 in DNA: TGTGCCAGCAGTTTCGGGCAGACGACCGGGGAGCTGTTTTTT.

The rearrangement links TRBV9 to TRBJ2-1; 8 bases are shared with TRBD2. Trimming cost V 4 bases and J 6 bases; bases outside gene matches: 12. The CDR3 runs 16 residues. Germline V gives CDR1 SGDLS, CDR2 YYNGEE. CDR3 bases: TGTGCCAGCAGCCCCCGTAATAGCGGGGCTAGCAATGAGCAGTTCTTC. Translating gives CASSPRNSGASNEQFF.